Shown below are 28 T cell receptor beta chains from a single sample sequenced in a study of cytomegalovirus exposure and HLA in healthy donors. This PCR relied on a set of 60 Vbeta primers and 13 Jbeta primers. TCRdb's copy holds only in-frame clones and misses some; the assay was immunoSEQ multiplex PCR. The table has roughly 120,000 clones, roughly 66% seen once. Sequencing used PBMCs. Source of these receptors: a woman aged 25 to 39 in good health and CMV-seronegative.

This sequence joins TRBV6-5 and TRBJ2-7, with TRBD1 as a possible D gene (6 bases). This CDR3 is 16 amino acids long. V lost 0 bases and J lost 4, with 16 bases in between. The germline V gene has CDR1 MNHEY and CDR2 SVGAGI. The CDR3 reads CASSYSTGSAGYEQYF. The CDR3 DNA is TGTGCCAGCAGTTACTCTACAGGGAGCGCAGGGTACGAGCAGTACTTC.

This clone has a single count. The genes are TRBV6-5 and TRBJ1-1; D may be TRBD1 (6 bases). This CDR3 contains 13 residues. Germline V gene sequence: CDR1 MNHEY, CDR2 SVGAGI. Trimming stripped 6 bases from V and 4 bases from J, with 12 bases between. CDR3: CASRVTGITEAFF. CDR3 bases: TGTGCCAGCAGAGTCACAGGGATCACTGAAGCTTTCTTT.

The chain recombines TRBV27 with TRBJ2-5, with TRBD2 matching over 9 bases. Judging by the DNA end, TRBJ2-7 fits better; the J call may be wrong. The CDR3 is 14 amino acids. The V gene's germline CDR1 is MNHEY and CDR2 SMNVEV (reference sequence). CDR3 residues: CASSPSGTPYEQYF. The CDR3 DNA reads as TGTGCCAGCAGTCCTAGCGGGACCCCCTACGAGCAGTACTTC.

The chain recombines TRBV7-2 with TRBJ2-7; D is unclear. V lost 2 bases to trimming and J lost 0 bases, with 11 bases between them. Germline V lookup: CDR1 SGHTA, CDR2 FQGNSA. This CDR3 has 15 amino acids. CDR3 sequence reads: CASSLFFDTSYEQYF. CDR3 DNA: TGTGCCAGCAGCTTATTTTTCGACACCTCCTACGAGCAGTACTTC.

The genes are TRBV13 and TRBJ2-7; tentatively, D is TRBD2 (7 bases). The germline V gene encodes CDR1 PRHDT and CDR2 FYEKMQ (reference sequence). The CDR3 is made up of 16 amino acids. Trimming took 0 bases from V and 4 from J, leaving 16 bases between them. CDR3 amino acids: CASSLGRGALGYEQYF. Here the CDR3 DNA reads TGTGCCAGCAGCTTAGGTCGGGGGGCGCTAGGGTACGAGCAGTACTTC.

The chain combines TRBV9 with TRBJ2-5, with 11 bases aligning to TRBD2. V was pared by 6 bases and J by 1 base, with 5 bases of the junction left unmatched. The CDR3 is 15 residues long. Germline V gene lookup returns CDR1 SGDLS and CDR2 YYNGEE. The CDR3 spells CASNPSGRPQETQYF. The CDR3 region has the DNA TGTGCCAGCAACCCTAGCGGGAGGCCCCAAGAGACCCAGTACTTC.

The sample holds one count of this clone. The chain links TRBV9 to TRBJ2-2; 11 nucleotides line up with TRBD2. The CDR3 contains 19 residues. Germline assignment: CDR1 SGDLS and CDR2 YYNGEE. V gave up 0 bases and J gave up 3 bases; unmatched junction bases: 10. Here the CDR3 DNA reads TGTGCCAGCAGCGTAGGTGGTCTAGCGGGAGGAATATACACCGGGGAGCTGTTTTTT. As protein: CASSVGGLAGGIYTGELFF.

V usage is TRBV5-1 and J usage is TRBJ2-2, with 9 bases identical to TRBD1. J gave up 1 base and V 1 base, and 5 bases lay outside the gene matches. This CDR3 has 17 residues. Germline V CDR1 and CDR2: SGHRS, YFSETQ. The CDR3 here is CASSLSGQGGNTGELFF. The DNA of the CDR3 is TGCGCCAGCAGCTTGTCGGGACAGGGCGGGAACACCGGGGAGCTGTTTTTT.

The chain links TRBV5-1 to TRBJ2-1; 8 bases map to TRBD2. The J segment lost 8 bases and the V segment lost 4 bases, leaving 2 bases of the junction unmatched. CDR3 length: 12 residues. Per the germline V gene, CDR1 is SGHRS and CDR2 is YFSETQ. CDR3 in DNA: TGCGCCAGCAGCGACGGGGGGGATGAGCAGTTCTTC. Translated: CASSDGGDEQFF. The full variable domain, with the rest looked up from reference TRBV5-1 and TRBJ2-1, is KAGVTQTPRYLIKTRGQQVTLSCSPISGHRSVSWYQQTPGQGLQFLFEYFSETQRNKGNFPGRFSGRQFSNSRSEMNVSTLELGDSALYLCASSDGGDEQFFGPGTRLTVL.

The J gene is TRBJ2-7, the V gene TRBV20-1; D gene uncertain. This CDR3 is 10 amino acids long. Germline CDR1 reads DFQATT; CDR2 reads SNEGSKA (reference sequence). V lost 3 bases, J lost 5 bases, and 5 bases lay in between. The CDR3 reads CSASTDEQYF. The CDR3 bases are TGCAGTGCTAGTACAGACGAGCAGTACTTC.

CDR3 protein: CASRVTQGRSQPQHF. In DNA, the CDR3 is TGTGCCAGCAGGGTTACACAGGGAAGGAGTCAGCCCCAGCATTTT. The rearrangement joins TRBV28 to TRBJ1-5; a weak D match, TRBD1 (6 bases). CDR3 length: 15 residues. V dropped 6 bases and J dropped 6 bases, with 18 bases sitting between them. Germline V lookup: CDR1 MDHEN, CDR2 SYDVKM. The full variable domain, completed using reference TRBV28 and TRBJ1-5, is DVKVTQSSRYLVKRTGEKVFLECVQDMDHENMFWYRQDPGLGLRLIYFSYDVKMKEKGDIPEGYSVSREKKERFSLILESASTNQTSMYLCASRVTQGRSQPQHFGDGTRLSIL.

This chain connects TRBV5-1 to TRBJ2-7; 7 nucleotides line up with TRBD1. The germline CDR1 and CDR2 sequences are SGHRS and YFSETQ. The CDR3 runs 14 residues. Germline trimming cut 0 bases from V and 3 bases from J; bases unmatched to any gene: 3. The CDR3, as DNA: TGCGCCAGCAGCTTGGCGGCAGGGGGCTACGAGCAGTACTTC. It translates to CASSLAAGGYEQYF.

The CDR3 loop is CASRLEWLAGPCSYNEQFF. The CDR3 region has the DNA TGTGCAAGTCGCTTAGAGTGGCTAGCGGGACCCTGCTCCTACAATGAGCAGTTCTTC. The J gene is TRBJ2-1, the V gene TRBV12-2; whether TRBD2, the table's D call, matches the DNA was not checked. TRBV12-2 is labeled a pseudogene. The CDR3 extends over 19 amino acids.

This chain uses TRBV7-2 with TRBJ2-1; 7 bases align to TRBD2. J was trimmed by 7 bases and V by 1 base; bases with no gene match: 7. This CDR3 region has 15 residues. Germline CDR1 SGHTA, CDR2 FQGNSA. The CDR3 coding sequence is TGTGCCAGCAGCTTAGTGGGAGGGCCGTATAATGAGCAGTTCTTC. As protein: CASSLVGGPYNEQFF.

The CDR3 protein is CASSQDHIGQGSYNEQFF. As DNA, the CDR3 is TGTGCCAGCAGCCAAGATCATATAGGACAGGGGTCCTACAATGAGCAGTTCTTC. This chain uses TRBV14 with TRBJ2-1, with 9 positions matching TRBD1. V dropped 0 bases and J dropped 1; count of bases not matched to a gene: 7. The CDR3 length is 18 residues. The germline CDR1 and CDR2 sequences are SGHDN and FVKESK.

This clone showed up just a few times. This chain links TRBV11-1 with TRBJ1-1, with D possibly being TRBD1 (5 bases). V lost 8 bases to trimming and J lost 4 bases, with 17 bases between them. The length of the CDR3 is 14 residues. From germline, CDR1 is SGHAT and CDR2 FQDESV (reference sequence). CDR3 region: CASGPGVSLTEAFF. In DNA form, the CDR3 reads TGTGCCAGCGGACCGGGGGTTTCGCTCACTGAAGCTTTCTTT.

There are a few counts of this clone. The chain employs TRBV6-1 and TRBJ1-2; 10 bases are a match to TRBD1. Trimming took 0 bases from V and 11 from J; bases not matched to a gene: 0. This CDR3 has 12 amino acids. Per germline, CDR1 MNHNS and CDR2 SASEGT. The CDR3, as DNA: TGTGCCAGCAGTGAAGCGGACAGGGGGTACACCTTC. Amino acid sequence: CASSEADRGYTF.

This chain joins TRBV11-3 and TRBJ2-1, with a possible D match to TRBD2 (5 bases). This CDR3 has 15 residues. The V end lost 1 base, the J end lost 0 bases, and 7 bases lay between the germline ends. CDR1 is SGHNT, CDR2 YENEEA, per germline. The CDR3 is CASSLGGDSYNEQFF. Written as DNA, the CDR3 is TGTGCCAGCAGCTTAGGGGGAGACTCCTACAATGAGCAGTTCTTC.

The rearrangement joins TRBV7-2 to TRBJ2-2, with 11 bases aligning to TRBD2. This CDR3 has 16 amino acids. Trimming removed 7 bases from V and 6 bases from J; junction bases left unmatched: 10. The germline CDR1 and CDR2 sequences are SGHTA and FQGNSA. CDR3 sequence: CASTPTSGSYSGELFF. CDR3 in DNA: TGTGCCAGCACGCCAACTAGCGGGAGTTATTCCGGGGAGCTGTTTTTT.

The rearrangement joins TRBV28 to TRBJ1-5, with 7 bases identical to TRBD1. In germline, CDR1 is MDHEN, CDR2 SYDVKM. The CDR3 has 16 residues. J was trimmed by 0 bases and V by 5 bases; bases with no gene match: 7. The CDR3 DNA is TGTGCCAGCAGTGGCGGGACAGTAAATAGCAATCAGCCCCAGCATTTT. Amino acids: CASSGGTVNSNQPQHF.

The table lists this clone with a few counts. The chain is built from TRBV6-4 and TRBJ2-3; 8 bases map to TRBD1. With V trimmed by 3 bases and J by 2 bases, 1 base remained unmatched. The germline gives CDR1 MRHNA, CDR2 SNTAGT. CDR3 length: 14 amino acids. The CDR3 DNA is TGTGCCAGCAGTGAGGGACAGGACACAGATACGCAGTATTTT. The encoded protein is CASSEGQDTDTQYF.

The chain joins TRBV30 to TRBJ2-7; 7 nucleotides agree with TRBD1. The V segment lost 8 bases and the J segment 5 bases; nucleotides outside the gene matches: 9. The CDR3 loop spans 12 amino acids. Per germline, CDR1 GTSNPN and CDR2 SVGIG (reference sequence). The DNA of the CDR3 is TGTGCCGGGGACAGAAAGGGCCACGAGCAGTACTTC. Translating it yields CAGDRKGHEQYF.

The J gene is TRBJ2-7, the V gene TRBV28; maybe TRBD2 (6 bases). CDR1 MDHEN and CDR2 SYDVKM come from the germline V gene. The CDR3 spans 16 residues. Trimming took off 1 base at V and 2 bases at J, with 15 bases between the two ends. Written as DNA, the CDR3 is TGTGCCAGCAGTTTATTTCGGGGGATTGGAGCCTACGAGCAGTACTTC. It encodes CASSLFRGIGAYEQYF.

The rearrangement joins TRBV2 to TRBJ2-1; 8 bases are shared with TRBD2. Losses at the gene ends were 2 bases for V and 7 bases for J; bases not matched to a gene: 7. The CDR3 spans 15 residues. Germline V lookup: CDR1 SNHLY, CDR2 FYNNEI. The CDR3 DNA sequence: TGTGCCAGCAGTGAATGGAGCGGGAGCTGGAATGAGCAGTTCTTC. Its protein is CASSEWSGSWNEQFF.

This chain connects TRBV2 to TRBJ1-4; 10 nucleotides line up with TRBD1. Per the germline V gene, CDR1 is SNHLY and CDR2 is FYNNEI. The CDR3 is 15 residues long. V lost 6 bases to trimming and J lost 7 bases; unmatched junction nucleotides: 8. The CDR3 region has the DNA TGTGCCAGCAGCCCCGCGACAGGGGGCGTTGAAAAACTGTTTTTT. It specifies CASSPATGGVEKLFF.

This clone has a handful of counts. The V call is TRBV2, the J call TRBJ2-7, with a weak D call TRBD2 (5 bases). From germline, CDR1 is SNHLY and CDR2 FYNNEI. The V gene lost 0 bases and the J gene lost 7 bases, with 10 bases spanning the gap. The CDR3 is 13 residues long. CDR3 protein: CASSEARPGEQYF. CDR3 nucleotides: TGTGCCAGCAGTGAAGCGCGCCCGGGGGAGCAGTACTTC.

This CDR3 reads CASAQMGYTEAFF. The CDR3 bases are TGTGCCAGCGCCCAAATGGGCTACACTGAAGCTTTCTTT. The chain has TRBV28 and TRBJ1-1; D unresolved. CDR3 length: 13 amino acids. CDR1 MDHEN and CDR2 SYDVKM come from the germline V gene. The V and J ends lost 8 bases and 3 bases respectively, with 13 bases between them.

This sequence joins TRBV6-6 and TRBJ2-5; TRBD1 is a possible D gene (5 bases). CDR1 and CDR2 (germline): MNHNY, SVGAGI (reference sequence). The CDR3 extends over 15 amino acids. V was pared by 6 bases and J by 1 base, with 15 bases between. Here the CDR3 reads CASRTLTGIQETQYF. The CDR3 coding sequence is TGTGCCAGCAGAACCCTAACAGGTATCCAAGAGACCCAGTACTTC.